The source of this T cell receptor beta chain is a study of shared clonotypes between healthy human individuals. This clone was seen more than once but under ten times. CDR1 LGHNA and CDR2 YNFKEQ come from the germline V gene. This CDR3 region has 14 residues. Trimming removed 0 bases at V and 12 bases at J, with 15 bases between. Profiling relied on immunoSEQ multiplex PCR, and the TCRdb table lists in-frame clones only, not all of them. Here the sample spans 1 million to 1.2 million clones, 70% to 85% being singletons. V and J are TRBV4-2 and TRBJ2-1; D tentatively reads TRBD1 or TRBD2 (5 bases each). The origin of this receptor is a young man in good health. Some clones in this sample may be carry-over from other donors' samples. The sample was memory CD4+ T cells from PBMCs. The subset: CD45RA-negative fraction. CDR3 region: CASSQEIIGTSQFF. The CDR3 DNA reads TGTGCCAGCAGCCAAGAAATCATAGGGACCTCGCAGTTCTTC.